This T cell receptor beta chain was obtained from a study of PD-1 blockade in classical Hodgkin lymphoma. General observations from the study: Later analyses included only patients treated at least 1 year post-ASCT. CD4+ TCR diversity rose significantly by C4D1, and CD8+ TCR diversity did not.

Trimming took off 1 base at V and 15 bases at J, with 17 bases between the two ends. Germline V gene lookup returns CDR1 SNHLY and CDR2 FYNNEI. CDR3 length: 13 residues. After autologous stem cell transplantation all patients relapsed, and prior brentuximab vedotin exposure differed between cohorts. The best responses consisted of complete response, partial response or progressive disease. Worth noting for this clone: What it binds is unknown.

Libraries were prepared by immunoSEQ multiplex PCR; TCRdb keeps only in-frame clonotypes and omits some of them. The profile shows fewer than 45,000 clones, roughly four fifths of them singletons. This TCR derives from a human donor with classical Hodgkin lymphoma. The V and J genes are TRBV2 and TRBJ2-3; tentatively, D is TRBD2 (5 bases). The sequencing here drew on peripheral blood mononuclear cells (PBMCs), taken at baseline. The DNA of the CDR3 is TGTGCCAGCAGTGAAGAGGACTTTCCACGCTTCTATTTT. Its protein is CASSEEDFPRFYF.